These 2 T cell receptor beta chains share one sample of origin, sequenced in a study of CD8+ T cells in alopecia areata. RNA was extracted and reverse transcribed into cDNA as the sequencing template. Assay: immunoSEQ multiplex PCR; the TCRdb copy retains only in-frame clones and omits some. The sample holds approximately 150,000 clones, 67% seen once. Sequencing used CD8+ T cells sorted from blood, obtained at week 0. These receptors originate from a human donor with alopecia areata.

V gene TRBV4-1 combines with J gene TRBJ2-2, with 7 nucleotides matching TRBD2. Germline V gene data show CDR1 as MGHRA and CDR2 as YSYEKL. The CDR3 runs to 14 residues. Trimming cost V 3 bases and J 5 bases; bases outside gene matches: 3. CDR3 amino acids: CASSQFSGTGELFF. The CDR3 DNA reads TGCGCCAGCAGCCAGTTTAGCGGGACCGGGGAGCTGTTTTTT.

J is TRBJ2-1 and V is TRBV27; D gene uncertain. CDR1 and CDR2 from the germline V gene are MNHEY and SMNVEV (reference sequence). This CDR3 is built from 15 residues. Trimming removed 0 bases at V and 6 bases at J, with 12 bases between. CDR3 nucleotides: TGTGCCAGCAGTTTATCAGGGTACAACCTCAATGAGCAGTTCTTC. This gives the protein CASSLSGYNLNEQFF.